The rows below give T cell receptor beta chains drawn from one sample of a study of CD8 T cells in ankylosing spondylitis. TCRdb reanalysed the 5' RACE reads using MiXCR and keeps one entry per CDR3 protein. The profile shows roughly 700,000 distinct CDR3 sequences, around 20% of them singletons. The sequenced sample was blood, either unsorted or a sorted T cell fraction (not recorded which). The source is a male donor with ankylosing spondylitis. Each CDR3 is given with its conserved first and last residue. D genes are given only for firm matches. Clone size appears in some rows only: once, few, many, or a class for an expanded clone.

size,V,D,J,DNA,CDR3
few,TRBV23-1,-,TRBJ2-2,TGCGCCAGCAGTCAATTCCCCCCCAACACCGGGGAGCTGTTTTTT,CASSQFPPNTGELFF
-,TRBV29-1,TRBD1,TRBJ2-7,TGCAGCGTTGTCGGGACAGGGGCTGACTACGAGCAGTACTTC,CSVVGTGADYEQYF
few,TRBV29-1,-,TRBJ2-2,TGCAGCGTTGAAGGGACAAATCCGACCGGGGAGCTGTTTTTT,CSVEGTNPTGELFF
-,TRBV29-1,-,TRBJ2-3,TGCAGCGTTGATCAGGGGATGACAGATACGCAGTATTTT,CSVDQGMTDTQYF
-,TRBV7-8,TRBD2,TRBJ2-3,TGTGCCAGCAGCTTGTTAGCGGGAGGAAAGGGAATAGATACGCAGTATTTT,CASSLLAGGKGIDTQYF
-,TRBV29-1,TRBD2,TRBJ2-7,TGCAGCGTTGAAGGATTAGCGGGAGTTCACGAGCAGTACTTC,CSVEGLAGVHEQYF
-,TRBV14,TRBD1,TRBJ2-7,TGTGCCAGCAGCACTATCCAGACAGGGAACTACGAGCAGTACTTC,CASSTIQTGNYEQYF
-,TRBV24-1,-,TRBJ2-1,TGTGCCACCAGTGATTCTCGGGGGAGTGGTAATGAGCAGTTCTTC,CATSDSRGSGNEQFF
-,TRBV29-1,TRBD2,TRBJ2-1,TGCAGCGGCCGGGGGGGGGAACGCTCCTACAATGAGCAGTTCTTC,CSGRGGERSYNEQFF
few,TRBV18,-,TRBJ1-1,TGTGCCAGCTCACCACAGTTAACAGGTCGTACTAAGAACACTGAAGCTTTCTTT,CASSPQLTGRTKNTEAFF
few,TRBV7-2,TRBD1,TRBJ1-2,TGTGCCAGCAGCCCTCGACAGGGGTTTGGCTACACCTTC,CASSPRQGFGYTF
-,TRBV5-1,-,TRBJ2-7,TGCGCCAGCAGCTTGACACCCGGCACCTACGAGCAGTACTTC,CASSLTPGTYEQYF
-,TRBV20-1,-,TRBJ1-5,TGCAGTGCAAGGGACCAGGCCAGCAATCAGCCCCAGCATTTT,CSARDQASNQPQHF
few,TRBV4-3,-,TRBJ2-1,TGCGCCAGCAGCCATTTGTTGAGCTCCTACAATGAGCAGTTCTTC,CASSHLLSSYNEQFF
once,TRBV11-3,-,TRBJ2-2,TGTGCCAGCAGCTTAATATGGGGGAACACCGGGGAGCTGTTTTTT,CASSLIWGNTGELFF
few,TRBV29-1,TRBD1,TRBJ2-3,TGCAGCGTTGCCGGGACAGGGACGCAGTATTTT,CSVAGTGTQYF
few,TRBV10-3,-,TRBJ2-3,TGTGCCATCAGTGAGATCAACACAGATACGCAGTATTTT,CAISEINTDTQYF
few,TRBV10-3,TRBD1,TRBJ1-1,TGTGCCTCGGCGGGACAGGTCAAAGACACTGAAGCTTTCTTT,CASAGQVKDTEAFF
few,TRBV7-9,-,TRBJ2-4,TGTGCCAGCAGCTTCGCGGGGTCCCGGAACATTCAGTACTTC,CASSFAGSRNIQYF
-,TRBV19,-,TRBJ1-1,TGTGCCAGTAGTATAGATGGAGAGTCAATTATATCGGCTTTCTTT,CASSIDGESIISAFF
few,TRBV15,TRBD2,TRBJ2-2,TGTGCCACCAGCAGAGCCAGGGAGGGTACCGGGGAGCTGTTTTTT,CATSRAREGTGELFF
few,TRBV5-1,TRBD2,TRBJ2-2,TGCGCCAGCAGCTCCGGACTAGCGGGGGCCGGGGAGCTGTTTTTT,CASSSGLAGAGELFF
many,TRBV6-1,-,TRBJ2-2,TGTGCCAGCAGTCGGGGACAGAACACCGGGGAGCTGTTTTTT,CASSRGQNTGELFF
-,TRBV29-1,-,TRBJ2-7,TGCAGCGTTGGGGACGGGAACTCCTACGAGCAGTACTTC,CSVGDGNSYEQYF
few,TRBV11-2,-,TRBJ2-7,TGTGCCACAAGACACCCCGATATCTACGAGCAGTACTTC,CATRHPDIYEQYF
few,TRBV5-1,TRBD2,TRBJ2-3,TGCGCCAGCAGCTTGCAGTCGCGGGGGGCCACAGATACGCAGTATTTT,CASSLQSRGATDTQYF
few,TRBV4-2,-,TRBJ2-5,TGTGCCAGCAGCCAAGTGGCTAACCAAGAGACCCAGTACTTC,CASSQVANQETQYF
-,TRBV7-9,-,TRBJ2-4,TGTGCCAGCAGCCCGGAGGGGGGAAACATTCAGTACTTC,CASSPEGGNIQYF
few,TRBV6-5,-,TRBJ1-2,TGTGCCAGCAGTTACGGTCGGGGGCAGAGCTATGGCTACACCTTC,CASSYGRGQSYGYTF
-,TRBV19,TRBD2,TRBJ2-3,TGTGCCAGTAATCCTAGCGGGATAGGAGATACGCAGTATTTT,CASNPSGIGDTQYF
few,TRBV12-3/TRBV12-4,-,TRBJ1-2,TGTGCCAGCACCTACCAGGAGGGGCATGGCTACACCTTC,CASTYQEGHGYTF
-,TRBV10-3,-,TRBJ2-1,TGTGCCATCAGTGAGGAGAGAGCCCATGAGCAGTTCTTC,CAISEERAHEQFF
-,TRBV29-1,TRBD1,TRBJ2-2,TGCAGCGTTGAAGTTGAGAGGGGGCCCGGGGAGCTGTTTTTT,CSVEVERGPGELFF
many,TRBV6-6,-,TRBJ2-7,TGTGCCAGCAGTTTGAAGGGGGAATCCTACGAGCAGTACTTC,CASSLKGESYEQYF
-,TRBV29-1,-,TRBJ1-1,TGCAGCGTTGTGGGGGGGCGTAAAATGAACACTGAAGCTTTCTTT,CSVVGGRKMNTEAFF
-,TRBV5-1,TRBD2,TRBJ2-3,TGCGCCAGCTGCCCCAGCGGGGTGACACGAGATACGCAGTATTTT,CASCPSGVTRDTQYF
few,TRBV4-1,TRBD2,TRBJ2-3,TGCGCCAGCAGCCAAGGACTAGCGGGAGGGTCCACAGATACGCAGTATTTT,CASSQGLAGGSTDTQYF
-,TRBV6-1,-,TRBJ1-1,TGTGCCACTCGGGGGGGGGAAATAACTGAAGCTTTCTTT,CATRGGEITEAFF
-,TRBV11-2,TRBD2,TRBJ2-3,TGTGCCAGCAGCTTAGAGTTACACGTGGCGGCTAGCGGACCCCTACAACACACAGATACGCAGTATTTT,CASSLELHVAASGPLQHTDTQYF
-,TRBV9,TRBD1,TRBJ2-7,TGTGCCAGCAGCGGTCCCGGGACAGAGTACGAGCAGTACTTC,CASSGPGTEYEQYF
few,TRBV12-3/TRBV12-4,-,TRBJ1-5,TGTGCCAGCAGTTTAAAGGCCAAAGGAGCACTGCCCCAGCATTTT,CASSLKAKGALPQHF
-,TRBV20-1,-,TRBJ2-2,TGCAGTGATAAGGCCCCGGGAGACACCGGGGAGCTGTTTTTT,CSDKAPGDTGELFF
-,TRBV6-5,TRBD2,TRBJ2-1,TGTGCCAGCAGTTACTCGAGCGCTAGCGGGAGGGTCTTC,CASSYSSASGRVF
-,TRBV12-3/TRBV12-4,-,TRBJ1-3,TGTGCCAGCAGCCCCACCCGGGGCTCTGGAAACACCATATATTTT,CASSPTRGSGNTIYF
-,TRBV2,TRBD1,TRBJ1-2,TGTGCCACCCTCCTTCCCTTTCACCGGGACAGGGTCGACGGCTACACCTTC,CATLLPFHRDRVDGYTF
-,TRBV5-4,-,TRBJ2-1,TGTGCCAGCACCTCTGGTGGGGACCACAATGAGCAGTTCTTC,CASTSGGDHNEQFF
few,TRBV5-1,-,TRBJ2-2,TGCGCCAGCAGCTTGGCCCCCGTAGGGAACACCGGGGAGCTGTTTTTT,CASSLAPVGNTGELFF
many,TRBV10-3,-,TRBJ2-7,TGTGCCATCAGGGACCAAAGGGCTACCCGAACCTACGAGCAGTACTTC,CAIRDQRATRTYEQYF
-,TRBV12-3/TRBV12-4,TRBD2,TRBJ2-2,TGTGCCAGCAGTCGGACTAGCGGGGGCCGGGGGGAGCTGTTTTTT,CASSRTSGGRGELFF
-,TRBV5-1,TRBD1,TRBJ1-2,TGCGCCAGCAGCGCGGCCGGACAGGGGATGTGGAATGGCTACACCTTC,CASSAAGQGMWNGYTF
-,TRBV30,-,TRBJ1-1,TGTGCCTGGAGTGTACGTGGAACTGAAGCTTTCTTT,CAWSVRGTEAFF
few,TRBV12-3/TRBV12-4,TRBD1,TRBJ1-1,TGTGCCAGCAGTTTACTGAGGACAGGGGGTTTTTACGCTGAAGCTTTCTTT,CASSLLRTGGFYAEAFF
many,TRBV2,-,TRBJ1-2,TGTGCCACAGACAGGTGGGACGGCTACACCTTC,CATDRWDGYTF
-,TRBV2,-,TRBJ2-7,TGTGCCAGCAGTGGTCAGCGACTCATCTCCTACGAGCAGTACTTC,CASSGQRLISYEQYF
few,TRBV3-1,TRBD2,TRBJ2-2,TGTGCCAGCAGCCAAATGACTAGCGGGGGCACCGGGGAGCTGTTTTTT,CASSQMTSGGTGELFF
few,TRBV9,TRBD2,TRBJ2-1,TGTGCCAGCAGCGTAGGCCTAGCGGGGAGTGAGCAGTTCTTC,CASSVGLAGSEQFF
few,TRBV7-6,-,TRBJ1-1,TGTGCCAGCAGTTCTACAGTGGGAAGGGCGGACACTGAAGCTTTCTTT,CASSSTVGRADTEAFF
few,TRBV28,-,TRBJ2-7,TGTGCCAGCAGTGCGTACTCCGGATACGAGCAGTACTTC,CASSAYSGYEQYF
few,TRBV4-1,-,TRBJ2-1,TGCGCCAGCAGCCACTTTGTGAGCGGAAAAGGCTATGAGCAGTTCTTC,CASSHFVSGKGYEQFF